A selection of T cell receptor beta chains follows, all from one sample in a study of blood T cell repertoires in COVID-19. The repertoire was sequenced with immunoSEQ multiplex PCR; TCRdb's copy has only in-frame clones and lacks some. The sample carries 59,000 or so clones, 75% to 85% recorded once. The sample taken for sequencing was peripheral blood. These receptors were taken from a man between 60 and 70 years old with acute or convalescent COVID-19. The CDR3 runs from the conserved cysteine through the conserved F or W. The D gene is left open where the match is weak.

len,d_gene,v_gene,j_gene,CDR3aa
14,-,TRBV5-1,TRBJ2-7,CASSLQSSSYEQYF
14,TRBD2,TRBV11-3,TRBJ2-1,CASSFSGAYNEQFF
18,-,TRBV7-2,TRBJ1-1,CASSLAGFGSSLNTEAFF
16,TRBD2,TRBV27,TRBJ2-1,CASSSPLAGSYNEQFF
12,TRBD1,TRBV12-3/TRBV12-4,TRBJ2-7,CASKIQGDEQYF
14,TRBD2,TRBV25-1,-,CASRTSGGNNEQFF
15,-,TRBV2,TRBJ2-1,CASSAETGGHNEQFF
15,-,TRBV28,TRBJ1-6,CASSGGGGLNSPLHF
14,-,TRBV6-1,TRBJ1-1,CASSETGGGTEAFF
17,TRBD1,TRBV2,TRBJ2-6,CASSLTGGSSGANVLTF
16,-,TRBV30,TRBJ1-6,CALTAGGPGDNSPLHF
13,TRBD1,TRBV4-1,TRBJ1-4,CASTGAANEKLFF
12,-,TRBV28,TRBJ1-6,CASSSLHSPLHF
14,-,TRBV6-5,TRBJ2-3,CASSSVTGTDTQYF
17,TRBD1,TRBV28,TRBJ2-1,CASRKEQGASSYNEQFF
17,-,TRBV27,TRBJ2-1,CASSLGRTGSSYNEQFF
15,TRBD1,TRBV2,TRBJ1-4,CASSRGQGRSEKLFF
14,-,TRBV5-4,TRBJ2-2,CASSLAARTGELFF
14,-,TRBV19,TRBJ2-1,CASSPRAGFNEQFF
15,-,TRBV5-5,TRBJ2-3,CASSMILPGADTQYF
14,-,TRBV2,TRBJ1-4,CASQQGFTNEKLFF
15,-,TRBV6-5,TRBJ1-2,CASSYSWTDTDGYTF
15,-,TRBV30,TRBJ2-7,CAWSLKQGPLYEQYF
11,-,TRBV3-1/TRBV3-2,TRBJ2-3,CASSPGDTQYF
17,TRBD2,TRBV4-1,TRBJ2-2,CASSRELAGGHSGELFF
14,-,TRBV6-6,TRBJ1-1,CASIPSNTNTEAFF
16,TRBD1,TRBV5-4,TRBJ1-1,CASSHRGQGSFTEAFF
13,-,TRBV5-4,TRBJ1-5,CASREDRNQPQHF